One and the same sample provided the 22 T cell receptor beta chains below, sequenced in a study of blood T cell repertoires in COVID-19. Assay used: immunoSEQ multiplex PCR; TCRdb lists only in-frame clones, some missing. The sample carries more than 110,000 clones, about 87% recorded once. The material sequenced was peripheral blood. These receptor sequences come from a human donor in a cohort sampled during active COVID-19.

In its sample, this clone was seen a few times. The chain employs TRBV14 and TRBJ1-4, with TRBD1 identical over 8 bases. Trimming cost V 0 bases and J 4 bases; bases outside gene matches: 10. Per the germline V gene, CDR1 is SGHDN and CDR2 is FVKESK. The CDR3 consists of 18 residues. The CDR3 sequence: CASSQDPRQTGVNEKLFF. Written as DNA, the CDR3 is TGTGCCAGCAGCCAAGATCCCCGGCAGACAGGGGTTAATGAAAAACTGTTTTTT.

The genes are TRBV7-9 and TRBJ2-2; perhaps TRBD2 as D (5 bases). The CDR3 is 17 amino acids. Between the trimmed V and J ends, which lost 4 bases and 0 bases, there was a span of 15 bases. Per germline, CDR1 SEHNR and CDR2 FQNEAQ (reference sequence). The CDR3 bases are TGTGCCAGCAGCTCCCCGATGGGCGGGTCGAACACCGGGGAGCTGTTTTTT. Translated: CASSSPMGGSNTGELFF.

CDR3 sequence: CASSRASGASGEQFF. In DNA, the CDR3 is TGTGCCAGCAGCCGAGCTAGCGGGGCGTCCGGTGAGCAGTTCTTC. The genes are TRBV28 and TRBJ2-1; 9 nucleotides match TRBD2. Germline V gives CDR1 MDHEN, CDR2 SYDVKM. The V and J ends lost 6 bases and 9 bases, in that order; junction bases with no gene match: 12. This CDR3 region has 15 residues.

The chain is built from TRBV7-2 and TRBJ1-6; 7 nucleotides match TRBD1. J gave up 7 bases and V 0 bases, and 3 bases lay outside the gene matches. CDR3 length equals 15 residues. Germline CDR1 SGHTA, CDR2 FQGNSA. This CDR3 reads CASSLAGGDNSPLHF. The DNA for the CDR3 is TGTGCCAGCAGCTTAGCAGGGGGCGACAATTCACCCCTCCACTTT.

The V and J genes are TRBV7-9 and TRBJ2-5, with D possibly being TRBD1 (5 bases). The germline V and J ends were trimmed by 7 bases and 1 base, with 16 bases remaining between them. CDR3 size: 15 residues. Germline assignment: CDR1 SEHNR and CDR2 FQNEAQ (reference sequence). The CDR3 DNA is TGTGCCAGCACCCCAAATCAGGGCTTCCAAGAGACCCAGTACTTC. Protein product: CASTPNQGFQETQYF.

The V call is TRBV7-2, the J call TRBJ1-4; D perhaps matches TRBD1 (6 bases). This CDR3 comprises 14 residues. The germline V gene encodes CDR1 SGHTA and CDR2 FQGNSA. V lost 1 base, J lost 5 bases, and 8 bases lay in between. Written as DNA, the CDR3 is TGTGCCAGCAGCTTAGGGGGGCAGAATGAAAAACTGTTTTTT. It specifies CASSLGGQNEKLFF.

This CDR3 is CASSLERGYEQYF. The CDR3 region has the DNA TGTGCCAGCAGCTTAGAACGAGGGTACGAGCAGTACTTC. V is TRBV5-8 and J is TRBJ2-7; weak D call: TRBD2 (5 bases). CDR3 length equals 13 residues. The germline CDR1 and CDR2 sequences are SGHTS and YDEGEE. V was cut by 2 bases and J by 4 bases, with 10 bases left in between. The variable domain in full, completed from reference TRBV5-8 and TRBJ2-7, reads EAGVTQSPTHLIKTRGQQATLRCSPISGHTSVYWYQQALGLGLQFLLWYDEGEERNRGNFPPRFSGRQFPNYSSELNVNALELEDSALYLCASSLERGYEQYFGPGTRLTVT.

A single count supports this clone. This chain links TRBV5-6 with TRBJ1-2; D might be TRBD1 (5 bases). Trimming stripped 9 bases from V and 6 bases from J, with 15 bases between. The CDR3 is 12 amino acids. Germline V gives CDR1 SGHDT, CDR2 YYEEEE. The CDR3 sequence is CATMGGNHGYTF. Here the CDR3 DNA reads TGTGCCACAATGGGGGGGAATCATGGCTACACCTTC.

The J gene is TRBJ2-7, the V gene TRBV5-1, with a weak D call TRBD2 (5 bases). This CDR3 is 13 amino acids long. CDR1 and CDR2 from the germline V gene are SGHRS and YFSETQ. Trimming pared 3 bases from V and 3 bases from J, leaving 10 bases between. The CDR3 bases are TGCGCCAGCAGCTCCGAGGGCTACTACGAGCAGTACTTC. This translates into CASSSEGYYEQYF.

The J gene is TRBJ1-4, the V gene TRBV4-3, with TRBD1 identical over 11 bases. Trimming cost V 4 bases and J 8 bases; bases outside gene matches: 6. In germline, CDR1 is LGHNA, CDR2 YSLEER. This CDR3 has 15 amino acids. CDR3 in DNA: TGCGCCAGCAGCCCCCGGACAGGGGGCATGGAAAAACTGTTTTTT. It encodes CASSPRTGGMEKLFF.

V usage is TRBV18 and J usage is TRBJ2-1, with D possibly TRBD2 on 7 matching bases. The CDR3 has 14 amino acids. CDR1 is KGHSH and CDR2 is LQKENI in the germline V gene. V was shortened by 0 bases and J by 8 bases, with 11 bases between the two germline ends. The CDR3: CASSPPGGGDEQFF. CDR3 sequence (DNA): TGTGCCAGCTCACCACCGGGCGGGGGCGATGAGCAGTTCTTC.

This clone occurred once. V usage is TRBV24-1 and J usage is TRBJ2-3, with a tentative D call TRBD2 (5 bases). With 4 bases removed from V and 0 bases from J, the gap between germline ends came to 10 bases. CDR1 and CDR2 (germline): KGHDR, SFDVKD. CDR3 length: 15 amino acids. The CDR3 reads CATSDPAESTDTQYF. The CDR3 DNA reads as TGTGCCACCAGTGACCCAGCGGAGAGCACAGATACGCAGTATTTT.

The rearrangement uses TRBV5-8 and TRBJ2-5; 7 positions agree with TRBD1. The CDR3 consists of 16 residues. After removal of 1 base from V and 1 base from J, the junction contained 7 bases not matched to a gene. Germline values: CDR1 SGHTS, CDR2 YDEGEE. This CDR3 reads CASSLNRGLGQETQYF. DNA for the CDR3: TGTGCCAGCAGCTTGAACAGGGGATTGGGCCAAGAGACCCAGTACTTC.

This clone was detected only once. In the same sample, other DNA sequences code for this CDR3. V is TRBV7-2 and J is TRBJ1-2; 8 nucleotides match TRBD1. With 1 base clipped from V and 8 bases from J, the junction kept 6 bases outside the gene matches. Germline V gene data show CDR1 as SGHTA and CDR2 as FQGNSA. CDR3 length equals 14 residues. As DNA, the CDR3 is TGTGCCAGCAGCTTAGGACAGGGGAGGTACGGCTACACCTTC. It yields the protein CASSLGQGRYGYTF.

The genes are TRBV5-4 and TRBJ2-3; 13 positions match TRBD2. CDR1 is SGHNT, CDR2 YYREEE, per germline (reference sequence). The length of the CDR3 is 17 residues. V shed 4 bases and J 2 bases; nucleotides not matched to a gene: 7. The CDR3 DNA sequence: TGTGCCAGCAGCATGCCCGGACTAGCGGGAGCCACAGATACGCAGTATTTT. This translates into CASSMPGLAGATDTQYF.

This clone was found once. V and J are TRBV2 and TRBJ1-6; 7 positions match TRBD1. Germline trimming cut 5 bases from V and 10 bases from J; bases unmatched to any gene: 8. The length of the CDR3 is 14 residues. Germline V gene lookup returns CDR1 SNHLY and CDR2 FYNNEI. CDR3 coding DNA: TGTGCCAGCAGTAGCCGGGAAGGGGGCTCACCCCTCCACTTT. As protein: CASSSREGGSPLHF. Filled out from reference TRBV2 and TRBJ1-6, the complete variable domain reads EPEVTQTPSHQVTQMGQEVILRCVPISNHLYFYWYRQILGQKVEFLVSFYNNEISEKSEIFDDQFSVERPDGSNFTLKIRSTKLEDSAMYFCASSSREGGSPLHFGNGTRLTVT.

The chain recombines TRBV12-3 or TRBV12-4 with TRBJ1-1; D gene unclear. This CDR3 region has 13 residues. The V gene lost 2 bases and the J gene lost 5 bases, with 9 bases spanning the gap. CDR3 sequence reads: CASSLRRGTEAFF. DNA of the CDR3: TGTGCCAGCAGTTTAAGGCGAGGGACTGAAGCTTTCTTT.

This clone was seen a single time. The chain has TRBV29-1 and TRBJ1-1; D might be TRBD1 (5 bases). The germline V and J ends were trimmed by 7 bases and 0 bases, with 12 bases remaining between them. CDR1 is SQVTM and CDR2 is ANQGSEA in the germline V gene. The CDR3 is 13 residues long. The chain's CDR3 is CSGGGGLNTEAFF. Written as DNA, the CDR3 is TGCAGCGGGGGCGGCGGGCTGAACACTGAAGCTTTCTTT.

This rearrangement joins TRBV30 to TRBJ1-6; D unclear. V lost 0 bases, J lost 0 bases, and 12 bases lay in between. This CDR3 is 17 amino acids long. Germline values: CDR1 GTSNPN, CDR2 SVGIG (reference sequence). The CDR3 nucleotides read TGTGCCTGGAGTGTATCTGGAGGCAGCTCCTATAATTCACCCCTCCACTTT. It is translated as CAWSVSGGSSYNSPLHF.

The genes are TRBV29-1 and TRBJ2-1; TRBD2 matches 7 bases. This CDR3 region has 13 residues. From germline, CDR1 is SQVTM and CDR2 ANQGSEA. V was pared by 1 base and J by 7 bases, with 4 bases of the junction left unmatched. CDR3 coding DNA: TGCAGCGTTGAAGGCGGGGGTGGTAATGAGCAGTTCTTC. Translation: CSVEGGGGNEQFF.

The rearrangement links TRBV9 to TRBJ2-1; 11 bases are shared with TRBD2. Unmatched junction bases numbered 15, after V lost 5 bases and J lost 8 bases. Germline-derived CDR1 and CDR2 are SGDLS and YYNGEE. This CDR3 contains 17 residues. CDR3 DNA: TGTGCCAGCAGTCTATCGATCCTAGCGGGGGGCCGCTATGAGCAGTTCTTC. It encodes CASSLSILAGGRYEQFF.

The CDR3 DNA sequence: TGTGCCAGCAGCTTAGATCGAGACGAGCAGTACTTC. Amino acids: CASSLDRDEQYF. This sequence joins TRBV11-2 and TRBJ2-7, with unresolved D. The V gene lost 0 bases and the J gene lost 5 bases, with 5 bases spanning the gap. The length of the CDR3 is 12 residues. Germline CDR1 reads SGHAT; CDR2 reads FQNNGV.